The 24 T cell receptor beta chains below were found in one sample sequenced in a study of cytotoxic CD8 clonotypes in ibrutinib-treated CLL. Produced via immunoSEQ multiplex PCR; TCRdb's table is partial and in-frame only. The repertoire holds around 310,000 clones, with just under 80% as singletons. The source was PBMCs, collected before ibrutinib treatment. The receptors were sampled from a human donor with chronic lymphocytic leukemia.

The rearrangement links TRBV30 to TRBJ2-5, with TRBD2 identical over 11 bases. Germline CDR1 is GTSNPN and CDR2 is SVGIG (reference sequence). There are 15 residues in the CDR3. Trimming cost V 0 bases and J 7 bases; bases outside gene matches: 7. CDR3 in amino acids: CAWSVYGTSGLTQYF. The CDR3 coding sequence is TGTGCCTGGAGTGTCTATGGGACTAGCGGCCTGACCCAGTACTTC.

The gene calls are TRBV7-8 and TRBJ1-1, with D possibly matching TRBD1 (6 bases). V was trimmed by 5 bases and J by 1 base, leaving 17 bases between them. CDR1 and CDR2 from the germline V gene are SGHVS and FQNEAQ. The CDR3 has 16 amino acids. The CDR3 sequence is CASSPYRGGGNTEAFF. CDR3 DNA sequence: TGTGCCAGCAGCCCATATCGGGGAGGGGGGAACACTGAAGCTTTCTTT.

The V call is TRBV5-1, the J call TRBJ2-2; D remains ambiguous. The V end lost 0 bases, the J end lost 4 bases, and 13 bases lay between the germline ends. This CDR3 has 16 residues. The germline V gene has CDR1 SGHRS and CDR2 YFSETQ. This CDR3 reads CASSLDSQNPTGELFF. The CDR3 region has the DNA TGCGCCAGCAGCTTGGATAGTCAGAACCCCACCGGGGAGCTGTTTTTT.

The CDR3 coding sequence is TGTGCCAGCAGTTTTTCACCGGGCTATGGCTACACCTTC. The encoded protein is CASSFSPGYGYTF. The gene calls are TRBV27 and TRBJ1-2, with no clear D. Between the trimmed V and J ends, which lost 3 bases and 4 bases, there was a span of 9 bases. In germline, CDR1 is MNHEY, CDR2 SMNVEV (reference sequence). The CDR3 runs 13 residues.

V usage is TRBV2 and J usage is TRBJ2-7, with D possibly being TRBD2 (5 bases). V was clipped by 2 bases and J by 0 bases, with 11 bases between them. This CDR3 is built from 15 residues. The germline gives CDR1 SNHLY, CDR2 FYNNEI. The CDR3 sequence: CASSELGRSSYEQYF. In DNA, the CDR3 is TGTGCCAGCAGTGAATTAGGGAGAAGCTCCTACGAGCAGTACTTC.

This clone has a handful of counts. The V and J genes are TRBV7-9 and TRBJ2-7; 9 bases match TRBD1. Germline CDR1 SEHNR, CDR2 FQNEAQ (reference sequence). With 8 bases clipped from V and 7 bases from J, the junction kept 6 bases outside the gene matches. The length of the CDR3 is 12 residues. The CDR3 region is CASGQGIDEQYF. The DNA for the CDR3 is TGTGCCAGCGGACAGGGGATCGATGAGCAGTACTTC. The full variable domain, in which reference TRBV7-9 and TRBJ2-7 provide the parts outside the CDR3, is DTGVSQNPRHKITKRGQNVTFRCDPISEHNRLYWYRQTLGQGPEFLTYFQNEAQLEKSRLLSDRFSAERPKGSFSTLEIQRTEQGDSAMYLCASGQGIDEQYFGPGTRLTVT.

The chain links TRBV28 to TRBJ2-5; 8 bases match TRBD1. With 5 bases clipped from V and 5 bases from J, the junction kept 10 bases outside the gene matches. CDR1 is MDHEN, CDR2 SYDVKM, per germline. This CDR3 spans 15 amino acids. CDR3 DNA: TGTGCCAGCAGTCAGACCTCAGGGGGCAGGGAGACCCAGTACTTC. This codes for CASSQTSGGRETQYF.

The chain recombines TRBV29-1 with TRBJ2-2, with 10 bases matching TRBD2. Germline loops: CDR1 SQVTM, CDR2 ANQGSEA. This CDR3 region has 14 residues. After removal of 6 bases from V and 6 bases from J, the junction contained 7 bases not matched to a gene. CDR3 protein: CSVAAGGPAGELFF. CDR3 nucleotides: TGCAGCGTCGCAGCGGGAGGGCCCGCCGGGGAGCTGTTTTTT.

The chain has TRBV9 and TRBJ2-6; 15 nucleotides match TRBD2. This CDR3 contains 23 residues. The J segment lost 3 bases and the V segment lost 0 bases, leaving 16 bases of the junction unmatched. Looked up from germline, CDR1 is SGDLS and CDR2 is YYNGEE. For the CDR3, the DNA is TGTGCCAGCAGCGTAGATTATGTGGAGGTGTGGGGACTAGCGGGAGGTGGGGCCAACGTCCTGACTTTC. Amino acid sequence: CASSVDYVEVWGLAGGGANVLTF.

This clone was seen a handful of times. The rearrangement links TRBV6-1 to TRBJ2-5, with TRBD2 as a possible D gene (5 bases). There are 12 residues in the CDR3. V dropped 11 bases and J dropped 1 base, with 11 bases sitting between them. The germline CDR1 and CDR2 sequences are MNHNS and SASEGT. This chain's CDR3 is CALTGVQETQYF. Here the CDR3 DNA reads TGTGCCTTAACCGGGGTCCAAGAGACCCAGTACTTC.

The CDR3 nucleotides are TGTGCCAGCAGCTTACAGGGGATCGACGAGCAGTACTTC. This translates into CASSLQGIDEQYF. V is TRBV5-4 and J is TRBJ2-7; the match to TRBD1 covers 7 bases. CDR3 size: 13 residues. Germline CDR1 is SGHNT and CDR2 is YYREEE (reference sequence). The J segment lost 5 bases and the V segment lost 2 bases, leaving 4 bases of the junction unmatched.

The chain has TRBV7-6 and TRBJ2-7; 9 bases align to TRBD2. V lost 2 bases to trimming and J lost 5 bases; unmatched junction nucleotides: 4. Germline CDR1 is SGHVS and CDR2 is FNYEAQ. CDR3 length: 14 amino acids. The CDR3 nucleotides are TGTGCCAGCAGCTTAAGGCGGGAGGGCCACGAGCAGTACTTC. This sequence encodes CASSLRREGHEQYF.

V usage is TRBV9 and J usage is TRBJ1-2, with D hard to call. V lost 4 bases, J lost 7 bases, and 11 bases lay in between. The germline V gene encodes CDR1 SGDLS and CDR2 YYNGEE. The CDR3 loop spans 12 amino acids. This CDR3 is CASSTNDVGYTF. In nucleotides, the CDR3 is TGTGCCAGCAGCACAAACGACGTTGGCTACACCTTC.

The chain has TRBV7-3 and TRBJ2-7, with D perhaps given as TRBD1 or TRBD2 (5 bases each). V was clipped by 2 bases and J by 5 bases, with 16 bases between them. Germline V gives CDR1 SGHTA, CDR2 FQGTGA. The CDR3 has 15 amino acids. CDR3 protein: CASSLHGGEFDEQYF. CDR3 nucleotide sequence: TGTGCCAGCAGCTTACATGGGGGAGAATTTGACGAGCAGTACTTC.

The chain joins TRBV28 to TRBJ1-2; D possibly corresponds to TRBD1 (6 bases). In germline, CDR1 is MDHEN, CDR2 SYDVKM. The CDR3 spans 15 residues. V lost 2 bases and J 2 bases, leaving 12 bases between the germline ends. For the CDR3, the DNA is TGTGCCAGCAGTTTAAACCTCGGACAGAACTATGGCTACACCTTC. This translates into CASSLNLGQNYGYTF.

This sequence joins TRBV7-8 and TRBJ2-5; 8 nucleotides match TRBD1. CDR1 and CDR2 from the germline V gene are SGHVS and FQNEAQ. The CDR3 length is 16 residues. Unmatched junction bases numbered 9, after V lost 0 bases and J lost 6 bases. The CDR3, as DNA: TGTGCCAGCAGCTTAGCACCATGGACAGGGATGAAGACCCAGTACTTC. The encoded protein is CASSLAPWTGMKTQYF. The complete variable domain, with remaining parts taken from reference TRBV7-8 and TRBJ2-5, reads GAGVSQSPRYKVAKRGQDVALRCDPISGHVSLFWYQQALGQGPEFLTYFQNEAQLDKSGLPSDRFFAERPEGSVSTLKIQRTQQEDSAVYLCASSLAPWTGMKTQYFGPGTRLLVL.

The chain combines TRBV9 with TRBJ2-1; 9 bases agree with TRBD1. The CDR3 covers 14 residues. CDR1 and CDR2 from the germline V gene are SGDLS and YYNGEE. V lost 4 bases and J lost 6; bases outside the gene matches: 5. CDR3 DNA: TGTGCCAGCAGCCCAAGGACAGGGGCCAATGAGCAGTTCTTC. Amino acids: CASSPRTGANEQFF.

This clone was observed a few times. This chain joins TRBV6-6 and TRBJ1-1, with D unresolved. Germline assignment: CDR1 MNHNY and CDR2 SVGAGI (reference sequence). The V end was cut by 6 bases, the J end by 4 bases, with 15 bases between. CDR3 length: 14 residues. DNA for the CDR3: TGTGCCAGCAGCCTAGGACGTTTCGGCACTGAAGCTTTCTTT. This encodes CASSLGRFGTEAFF.

CDR3 bases: TGCAGCGGAGCTAGCGGGAGCGACAATGAGCAGTTCTTC. Translated, it gives CSGASGSDNEQFF. This chain connects TRBV29-1 to TRBJ2-1; TRBD2 agrees at 10 bases. The CDR3 length is 13 residues. V dropped 7 bases and J dropped 5; count of bases not matched to a gene: 5. Germline V gene lookup returns CDR1 SQVTM and CDR2 ANQGSEA.

The chain carries TRBV2 and TRBJ1-2; 9 nucleotides align to TRBD1. V lost 6 bases to trimming and J lost 4 bases; unmatched junction nucleotides: 6. The CDR3 consists of 14 residues. Looked up from germline, CDR1 is SNHLY and CDR2 is FYNNEI. The CDR3 is CASRGQGVFYGYTF. CDR3 in DNA: TGTGCCAGCAGGGGACAGGGAGTATTCTATGGCTACACCTTC.

CDR3: CASEGAGGTYEQYF. In DNA form, the CDR3 reads TGTGCCTCCGAAGGGGCGGGAGGGACGTACGAGCAGTACTTC. The chain uses TRBV10-3 and TRBJ2-7, with 9 bases lining up with TRBD2. The junction had 12 bases not matched to a gene; V was cut back by 11 bases and J by 4 bases. Germline CDR1 reads ENHRY; CDR2 reads SYGVKD. CDR3 size: 14 residues.

V is TRBV10-3 and J is TRBJ2-2, with 12 bases that match TRBD2. Germline V gene data show CDR1 as ENHRY and CDR2 as SYGVKD. The trim removed 8 bases at V and 2 bases at J, leaving 9 bases unmatched. CDR3 length: 17 residues. CDR3 amino acids: CAIPRVTSGSNTGELFF. The CDR3 DNA follows: TGTGCCATCCCGCGAGTGACTAGCGGGAGTAACACCGGGGAGCTGTTTTTT.

CDR3 loop: CASSFAGALTWGANVLTF. CDR3 in DNA: TGTGCCAGCAGCTTCGCAGGGGCGTTAACGTGGGGGGCCAACGTCCTGACTTTC. The chain recombines TRBV5-4 with TRBJ2-6, with D possibly TRBD1 on 6 matching bases. This CDR3 comprises 18 residues. The V end lost 2 bases, the J end lost 4 bases, and 19 bases lay between the germline ends. CDR1 is SGHNT and CDR2 is YYREEE in the germline V gene (reference sequence).

This chain connects TRBV27 to TRBJ2-5, with no clear D. CDR1 and CDR2 from the germline V gene are MNHEY and SMNVEV (reference sequence). V lost 3 bases and J lost 2, with 10 bases in between. The CDR3 extends over 14 amino acids. This CDR3 is CASSFRSGQETQYF. CDR3 in DNA: TGTGCCAGCAGTTTCAGGAGTGGGCAAGAGACCCAGTACTTC.